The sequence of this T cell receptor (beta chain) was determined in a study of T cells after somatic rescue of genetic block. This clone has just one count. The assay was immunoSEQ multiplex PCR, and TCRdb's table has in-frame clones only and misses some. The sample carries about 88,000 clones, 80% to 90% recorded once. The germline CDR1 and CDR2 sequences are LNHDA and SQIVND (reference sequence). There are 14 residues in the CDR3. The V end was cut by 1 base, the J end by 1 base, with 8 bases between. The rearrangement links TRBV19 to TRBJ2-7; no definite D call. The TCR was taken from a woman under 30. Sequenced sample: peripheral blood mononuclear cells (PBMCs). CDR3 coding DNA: TGTGCCAGTAGTATAGTTAAGGGATCCTACGAGCAGTACTTC. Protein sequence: CASSIVKGSYEQYF.